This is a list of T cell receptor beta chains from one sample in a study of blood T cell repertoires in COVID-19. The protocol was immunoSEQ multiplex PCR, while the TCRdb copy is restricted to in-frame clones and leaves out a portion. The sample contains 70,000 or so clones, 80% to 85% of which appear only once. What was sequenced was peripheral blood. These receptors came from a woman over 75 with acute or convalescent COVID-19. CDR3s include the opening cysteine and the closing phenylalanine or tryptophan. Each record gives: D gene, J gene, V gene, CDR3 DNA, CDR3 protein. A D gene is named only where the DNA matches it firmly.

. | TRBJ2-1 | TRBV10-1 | TGCGCCAGCAGTTTCTCCGGGTACGTTGAGCAGTTCTTC | CASSFSGYVEQFF
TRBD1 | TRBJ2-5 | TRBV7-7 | TGTGCTAGCAGCTCAACAGGGGTCGGCGAGACCCAGTACTTC | CASSSTGVGETQYF
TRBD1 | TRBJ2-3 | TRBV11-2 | TGTGCCAGCAGGGACAGGCCAACTAGCACAGATACGCAGTATTTT | CASRDRPTSTDTQYF
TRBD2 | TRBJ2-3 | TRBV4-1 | TGCGCCACCGAGGAAGAAGCGGGGGGCGGGGATACGCAGTATTTT | CATEEEAGGGDTQYF
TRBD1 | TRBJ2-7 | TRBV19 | TGTGCCAGTAGTTCGCAGGGACAGGGGTACGAGCAGTACTTC | CASSSQGQGYEQYF
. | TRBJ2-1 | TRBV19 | TGTGCCAGTAGTATATCAATAGGGCGGGGGCTGCAGCAGTTCTTC | CASSISIGRGLQQFF
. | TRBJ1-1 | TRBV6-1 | TGTGCCAGCAGTGAAAGGGGTGGACAGTTCACTTTCTTT | CASSERGGQFTFF
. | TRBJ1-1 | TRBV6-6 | TGTGCCAGCAGACCACAGGGCAACACTGAAGCTTTCTTT | CASRPQGNTEAFF
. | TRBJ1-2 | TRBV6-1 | TGTGCCAGCAGTGACGCGGTCGGGAAAGAAAGCTATGGCTACACCTTC | CASSDAVGKESYGYTF
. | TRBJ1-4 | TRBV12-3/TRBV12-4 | TGTGCCAGCAGTTTGACAGCAGGTGAAAAACTGTTTTTT | CASSLTAGEKLFF
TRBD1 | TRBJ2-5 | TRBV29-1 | TGCAGCGTTGCGGGACAGGTCCAAGAGACCCAGTACTTC | CSVAGQVQETQYF
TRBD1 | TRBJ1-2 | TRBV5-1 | TGCGCCAGCAGCTTGGCGGACAGGGCCAACTATGGCTACACCTTC | CASSLADRANYGYTF
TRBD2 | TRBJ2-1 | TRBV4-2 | TGTGCCAGCAGCCAATTGAGCGGGGGGAGTAGTGAGCAGTTCTTC | CASSQLSGGSSEQFF
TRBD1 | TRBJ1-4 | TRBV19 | TGTGCCAGTATGGGGACAGCCCATAATGAAAAACTGTTTTTT | CASMGTAHNEKLFF